The clone carrying this T cell receptor beta chain was found a few times. Its matching antigen is unknown. Building the TCR beta libraries relied on iRepertoire HTBI primers, and CDR3 regions underwent Arm-PCR. TCRdb used MiXCR to reprocess the multiplex PCR reads, holding one entry per CDR3 protein. The sample holds under 450,000 distinct CDR3 sequences, 10% to 15% seen once. This sample was included in a study of regulatory T cells in long-lasting Graves disease. Whole-study results and caveats: Possibly, too few samples lowered accuracy. Favored usage of TRBV28, TRBJ1-2 and TRBJ2-5 was recorded in persistent disease.

Germline V gives CDR1 SGHAT, CDR2 FQNNGV. CDR3 size: 13 residues. The germline V and J ends were trimmed by 3 bases and 4 bases, with 8 bases remaining between them. As to time point: newly diagnosed GD, antithyroid drugs for less than 3 months. Making the TCR library involved RNA that had been extracted from PBMCs. The data were also submitted as part of a second study, on T cells in Graves' hyperthyroidism and ophthalmopathy.

The chain couples TRBV11-2 to TRBJ2-3; D might be TRBD1 (6 bases). The sample here was peripheral blood mononuclear cells (PBMCs), taken at new diagnosis, from a patient treated with antithyroid drugs. This clonotype was sampled from a woman aged 18-30 years with Graves disease. This chain's CDR3 is CASSFYRADTQYF. The CDR3 DNA sequence: TGTGCCAGCAGCTTCTACAGGGCAGATACGCAGTATTTT.